Following are 14 T cell receptor beta chains from one sample sequenced in a study of control samples from healthy donors and cancer patients. The table came from immunoSEQ multiplex PCR; TCRdb's copy has only in-frame clones and leaves some out. The sample lists 30,000 or so clones; approximately 94% were seen once. The sample consisted of blood. These receptors were taken from a man aged 55 to 70 in good health.

The V gene is TRBV5-5, the J gene TRBJ1-1; D unclear. Trimming took 1 base from V and 1 from J, leaving 5 bases between them. Germline V lookup: CDR1 SGHKS, CDR2 YYEKEE (reference sequence). There are 13 residues in the CDR3. CDR3 sequence: CASSLLTNTEAFF. In DNA form, the CDR3 reads TGTGCCAGCAGCTTGTTGACGAACACTGAAGCTTTCTTT.

The chain links TRBV11-3 to TRBJ2-2, with D possibly matching TRBD1 (6 bases). The CDR3 is 14 amino acids. The V end lost 1 base, the J end lost 4 bases, and 7 bases lay between the germline ends. Looked up from germline, CDR1 is SGHNT and CDR2 is YENEEA. The CDR3 loop is CASSLAGVTGELFF. The CDR3 nucleotides are TGTGCCAGCAGCTTAGCAGGGGTCACCGGGGAGCTGTTTTTT. The whole variable domain, remainder taken from reference TRBV11-3 and TRBJ2-2, is EAGVVQSPRYKIIEKKQPVAFWCNPISGHNTLYWYLQNLGQGPELLIRYENEEAVDDSQLPKDRFSAERLKGVDSTLKIQPAELGDSAVYLCASSLAGVTGELFFGEGSRLTVL.

The V and J genes are TRBV7-9 and TRBJ2-7; tentative D call: TRBD1 (6 bases). Trimming took off 2 bases at V and 2 bases at J, with 13 bases between the two ends. Per germline, CDR1 SEHNR and CDR2 FQNEAQ (reference sequence). This CDR3 is built from 15 residues. CDR3 nucleotides: TGTGCCAGCAGCTTACCCAGGGGTCGAGCCTACGAGCAGTACTTC. Translation: CASSLPRGRAYEQYF. The full variable domain, its missing parts supplied by reference TRBV7-9 and TRBJ2-7, is DTGVSQNPRHKITKRGQNVTFRCDPISEHNRLYWYRQTLGQGPEFLTYFQNEAQLEKSRLLSDRFSAERPKGSFSTLEIQRTEQGDSAMYLCASSLPRGRAYEQYFGPGTRLTVT.

This rearrangement joins TRBV4-1 to TRBJ1-3; D not resolved. Per germline, CDR1 MGHRA and CDR2 YSYEKL. Trimming cost V 1 base and J 0 bases, with 10 bases left between them. The CDR3 is made up of 16 amino acids. CDR3 sequence (DNA): TGCGCCAGCAGCCAAGTTCGAGGCAGCTCTGGAAACACCATATATTTT. Encoded protein: CASSQVRGSSGNTIYF.

CDR3: CASSPLVTGTDTQYF. The CDR3 DNA reads as TGTGCCAGCAGTCCCCTCGTGACAGGCACAGATACGCAGTATTTT. V usage is TRBV6-5 and J usage is TRBJ2-3; possible D gene TRBD1, 5 bases. CDR1 is MNHEY, CDR2 SVGAGI, per germline. With 5 bases removed from V and 1 base from J, the gap between germline ends came to 13 bases. CDR3 length equals 15 residues.

This chain joins TRBV9 and TRBJ1-3; 7 bases agree with TRBD1. Germline V gene sequence: CDR1 SGDLS, CDR2 YYNGEE. There are 15 residues in the CDR3. V shed 2 bases, J shed 0 bases, and the junction held 2 bases outside the gene matches. The CDR3 region is CASSVNRGSGNTIYF. CDR3 sequence (DNA): TGTGCCAGCAGCGTTAACAGGGGCTCTGGAAACACCATATATTTT.

This clone was counted once. The chain is built from TRBV27 and TRBJ2-5, with 7 nucleotides matching TRBD2. Trimming removed 7 bases from V and 7 bases from J; junction bases left unmatched: 9. The CDR3 extends over 13 amino acids. Germline V gene data show CDR1 as MNHEY and CDR2 as SMNVEV (reference sequence). CDR3 DNA sequence: TGTGCCAGCAAAGCGCGGGGGTCGGGGACCCAGTACTTC. It codes for CASKARGSGTQYF.

The gene calls are TRBV19 and TRBJ1-1, with a tentative D call TRBD1 (5 bases). This CDR3 has 14 amino acids. V lost 5 bases to trimming and J lost 0 bases, with 10 bases between them. In germline, CDR1 is LNHDA, CDR2 SQIVND (reference sequence). The CDR3 region is CASSFRQLNTEAFF. CDR3 in DNA: TGTGCCAGTAGTTTCCGACAGTTGAACACTGAAGCTTTCTTT.

The chain combines TRBV28 with TRBJ1-5; D is undetermined. CDR1 MDHEN and CDR2 SYDVKM come from the germline V gene. This CDR3 is 13 amino acids long. V was cut by 6 bases and J by 4 bases, with 10 bases left in between. The CDR3 reads CASRGWENQPQHF. DNA of the CDR3: TGTGCCAGCAGAGGGTGGGAAAATCAGCCCCAGCATTTT.

The chain joins TRBV7-2 to TRBJ1-1, with 7 bases matching TRBD1. Germline V gene data show CDR1 as SGHTA and CDR2 as FQGNSA. This CDR3 contains 14 residues. Germline trimming cut 2 bases from V and 1 base from J; bases unmatched to any gene: 1. CDR3 loop: CASSLRQGNTEAFF. For the CDR3, the DNA is TGTGCCAGCAGCTTACGACAGGGGAACACTGAAGCTTTCTTT.

The CDR3 loop reads CAIREGRETEAFF. The CDR3, as DNA: TGTGCCATCAGGGAGGGGAGAGAGACTGAAGCTTTCTTT. The chain has TRBV10-3 and TRBJ1-1, with D perhaps matching TRBD1 (5 bases). The CDR3 sequence is 13 residues long. Trimming left V 6 bases short and J 5 bases short, with 13 bases between. Germline loops: CDR1 ENHRY, CDR2 SYGVKD.

The chain recombines TRBV2 with TRBJ1-1; 7 nucleotides agree with TRBD1. The CDR3 has 14 residues. V shed 7 bases and J 0 bases; nucleotides not matched to a gene: 5. CDR1 and CDR2 from the germline V gene are SNHLY and FYNNEI. The CDR3 DNA follows: TGTGCCAGCAAAAGGGGGCTAATGAACACTGAAGCTTTCTTT. Residues: CASKRGLMNTEAFF.

The gene calls are TRBV5-5 and TRBJ2-7; 9 nucleotides align to TRBD1. The CDR3 contains 14 residues. V was pared by 3 bases and J by 0 bases, with 1 base of the junction left unmatched. Germline V gene data show CDR1 as SGHKS and CDR2 as YYEKEE (reference sequence). The CDR3, as DNA: TGTGCCAGCAGCTGGGGACAGGGCTCCTACGAGCAGTACTTC. This translates into CASSWGQGSYEQYF.

The chain carries TRBV11-2 and TRBJ1-1; D perhaps matches TRBD1 (6 bases). The V and J ends lost 1 base and 4 bases respectively, with 16 bases between them. The CDR3 is made up of 16 amino acids. From germline, CDR1 is SGHAT and CDR2 FQNNGV. The CDR3 DNA reads TGTGCCAGCAGCTTAGTTCCGACAGGAAGGCCCACTGAAGCTTTCTTT. Protein: CASSLVPTGRPTEAFF.